These 20 T cell receptor beta chains were sequenced from one sample in a study of beta chain features in type 1 diabetes. Every bit of the isolated RNA underwent reverse transcription, so sequencing read expressed TCRB transcripts. Measured with immunoSEQ multiplex PCR; TCRdb has only the in-frame clones, and not every one. The sample lists roughly 140,000 clones; 7.5% to 10% were seen once. Sequenced: central memory CD4+ T cells from blood. The receptors derive from a man aged 18-30 years in good health.

In its sample, this clone was seen a few times. This chain uses TRBV29-1 with TRBJ1-2; 9 bases fit TRBD1. Germline V gives CDR1 SQVTM, CDR2 ANQGSEA. The CDR3 runs 14 residues. V trimming: 2 bases; J trimming: 6 bases; junction bases outside the gene matches: 7. In DNA, the CDR3 is TGCAGCGTTGAATTTTTGACAGGGGGTAATGGCTACACCTTC. This sequence encodes CSVEFLTGGNGYTF.

V gene TRBV30 combines with J gene TRBJ2-2; 8 bases line up with TRBD1. The CDR3 totals 14 residues. Germline V gene lookup returns CDR1 GTSNPN and CDR2 SVGIG (reference sequence). The ends lost 4 bases at V and 8 bases at J; junction bases unmatched: 9. This CDR3 is CAWNPQGGRGELFF. In DNA, the CDR3 is TGTGCCTGGAATCCACAGGGGGGAAGGGGGGAGCTGTTTTTT. Full variable domain (rest looked up from reference TRBV30 and TRBJ2-2): SQTIHQWPATLVQPVGSPLSLECTVEGTSNPNLYWYRQAAGRGLQLLFYSVGIGQISSEVPQNLSASRPQDRQFILSSKKLLLSDSGFYLCAWNPQGGRGELFFGEGSRLTVL.

Many counts were recorded for this clone. This chain joins TRBV7-3 and TRBJ2-7; 9 positions agree with TRBD1. From germline, CDR1 is SGHTA and CDR2 FQGTGA. The CDR3 runs to 14 residues. V shed 5 bases, J shed 6 bases, and the junction held 8 bases outside the gene matches. CDR3 coding DNA: TGTGCCAGCAGCGACGACAGGGGGAAATTCGAGCAGTACTTC. It is translated as CASSDDRGKFEQYF.

This clone was observed a few times. The chain has TRBV7-6 and TRBJ2-1; D not certain. The CDR3 extends over 14 amino acids. Germline V lookup: CDR1 SGHVS, CDR2 FNYEAQ. Trimming took off 2 bases at V and 2 bases at J, with 7 bases between the two ends. CDR3 region: CASSLQAPYNEQFF. As DNA, the CDR3 is TGTGCCAGCAGCTTACAAGCCCCCTACAATGAGCAGTTCTTC.

This clone showed up just a few times. This chain links TRBV6-1 with TRBJ2-5; TRBD1 matches 7 bases. The V gene end was trimmed by 6 bases and the J gene end by 5 bases; junction bases not matched to a gene: 6. Germline V CDR1 and CDR2: MNHNS, SASEGT. The CDR3 totals 13 residues. The CDR3 reads CASSLTGEETQYF. The CDR3 DNA is TGTGCCAGCAGCCTTACAGGGGAGGAGACCCAGTACTTC.

The chain couples TRBV28 to TRBJ2-1, with a possible D match to TRBD2 (6 bases). There are 17 residues in the CDR3. Trimming took 5 bases from V and 0 from J, leaving 17 bases between them. The germline gives CDR1 MDHEN, CDR2 SYDVKM. The CDR3 sequence: CASSTLTGGSSYNEQFF. The CDR3 DNA reads as TGTGCCAGCAGTACCCTTACTGGGGGGAGCTCCTACAATGAGCAGTTCTTC.

J is TRBJ2-7 and V is TRBV28, with a possible D match to TRBD1 (6 bases). Germline V gene lookup returns CDR1 MDHEN and CDR2 SYDVKM. The CDR3 is made up of 15 amino acids. V was pared by 5 bases and J by 3 bases, with 17 bases between. CDR3 sequence: CASSRRRAGDYEQYF. DNA for the CDR3: TGTGCCAGCAGTCGTAGACGTGCAGGGGACTACGAGCAGTACTTC.

The chain uses TRBV4-1 and TRBJ2-7, with 8 bases fitting TRBD2. Germline V gene sequence: CDR1 MGHRA, CDR2 YSYEKL. This CDR3 contains 15 residues. V lost 2 bases to trimming and J lost 3 bases; unmatched junction nucleotides: 6. In DNA, the CDR3 is TGCGCCAGCAGCCAAATAGGACTAGCCAGCTACGAGCAGTACTTC. Translation gives CASSQIGLASYEQYF.

This clone was seen a few times. This chain connects TRBV5-1 to TRBJ1-2, with 10 bases aligning to TRBD1. Germline loops: CDR1 SGHRS, CDR2 YFSETQ. Unmatched junction bases numbered 8, after V lost 0 bases and J lost 6 bases. The CDR3 is 16 residues long. The DNA for the CDR3 is TGCGCCAGCAGCTTGGCCCCCGGGACAGGGGTGGATGGCTACACCTTC. Its translation: CASSLAPGTGVDGYTF. The whole variable domain, remainder taken from reference TRBV5-1 and TRBJ1-2, is KAGVTQTPRYLIKTRGQQVTLSCSPISGHRSVSWYQQTPGQGLQFLFEYFSETQRNKGNFPGRFSGRQFSNSRSEMNVSTLELGDSALYLCASSLAPGTGVDGYTFGSGTRLTVV.

The table lists this clone with a few counts. This sequence joins TRBV7-3 and TRBJ2-1; TRBD1 is a possible D gene (5 bases). V was cut by 3 bases and J by 0 bases, with 6 bases left in between. From germline, CDR1 is SGHTA and CDR2 FQGTGA. CDR3 length: 14 amino acids. The CDR3 sequence: CASSFDSSYNEQFF. DNA of the CDR3: TGTGCCAGCAGCTTCGACAGCTCCTACAATGAGCAGTTCTTC. The whole variable domain, filled in from reference TRBV7-3 and TRBJ2-1, reads GAGVSQTPSNKVTEKGKYVELRCDPISGHTALYWYRQSLGQGPEFLIYFQGTGAADDSGLPNDRFFAVRPEGSVSTLKIQRTERGDSAVYLCASSFDSSYNEQFFGPGTRLTVL.

The CDR3 loop reads CASDGQGGPNYGYTF. The CDR3 DNA sequence: TGTGCCAGCGATGGACAGGGGGGTCCTAACTATGGCTACACCTTC. This chain connects TRBV6-6 to TRBJ1-2, with 10 bases matching TRBD1. V was pared by 8 bases and J by 0 bases, with 6 bases of the junction left unmatched. The germline V gene has CDR1 MNHNY and CDR2 SVGAGI (reference sequence). This CDR3 comprises 15 residues.

V is TRBV11-3 and J is TRBJ2-5; D perhaps matches TRBD2 (6 bases). V dropped 0 bases and J dropped 4 bases, with 6 bases sitting between them. The CDR3 length is 13 residues. Germline V CDR1 and CDR2: SGHNT, YENEEA. As DNA, the CDR3 is TGTGCCAGCAGCTTAGAGGAGGGAGAGACCCAGTACTTC. Residues: CASSLEEGETQYF.

This clone appeared a few times. The chain uses TRBV7-3 and TRBJ2-7, with 7 bases fitting TRBD1. Trimming removed 2 bases from V and 8 bases from J; junction bases left unmatched: 6. This CDR3 region has 13 residues. Germline assignment: CDR1 SGHTA and CDR2 FQGTGA. CDR3 in amino acids: CASSLVSGQKQYF. DNA of the CDR3: TGTGCCAGCAGCTTAGTGTCGGGACAGAAGCAGTACTTC.

CDR3 residues: CASSPRAPRGYGYTF. The CDR3 DNA is TGTGCCAGCAGCCCCCGGGCCCCCCGGGGCTATGGCTACACCTTC. The J gene is TRBJ1-2, the V gene TRBV5-8; D is unresolved. Germline V gene lookup returns CDR1 SGHTS and CDR2 YDEGEE. There are 15 residues in the CDR3. With 4 bases removed from V and 4 bases from J, the gap between germline ends came to 17 bases.

This rearrangement joins TRBV5-1 to TRBJ1-2; D gene uncertain. Looked up from germline, CDR1 is SGHRS and CDR2 is YFSETQ. Trimming removed 2 bases at V and 0 bases at J, with 8 bases between. The length of the CDR3 is 14 residues. Here the CDR3 reads CASSLSNTNYGYTF. CDR3 nucleotide sequence: TGCGCCAGCAGCTTATCAAACACTAACTATGGCTACACCTTC.

The CDR3 protein is CASSRRGFTDTQYF. In nucleotides, the CDR3 is TGTGCCAGCAGTCGCAGGGGTTTCACAGATACGCAGTATTTT. The chain uses TRBV27 and TRBJ2-3; perhaps TRBD1 as D (6 bases). The ends were cut back, 5 bases at V and 2 bases at J, with 11 bases in the middle. Germline V gives CDR1 MNHEY, CDR2 SMNVEV (reference sequence). CDR3 size: 14 residues.

J is TRBJ2-7 and V is TRBV6-6; TRBD1 matches 10 bases. With 5 bases clipped from V and 4 bases from J, the junction kept 8 bases outside the gene matches. Germline V gene lookup returns CDR1 MNHNY and CDR2 SVGAGI (reference sequence). The CDR3 consists of 15 residues. For the CDR3, the DNA is TGTGCCAGCAGTCCGGCGGACAGGGGGACTTACGAGCAGTACTTC. This gives the protein CASSPADRGTYEQYF.

The rearrangement uses TRBV7-9 and TRBJ1-2, with TRBD1 matching 8 bases. This CDR3 is 14 amino acids long. The J segment lost 5 bases and the V segment lost 2 bases, leaving 4 bases of the junction unmatched. CDR1 is SEHNR, CDR2 FQNEAQ, per germline (reference sequence). CDR3 region: CASSLRGTGYGYTF. The CDR3, as DNA: TGTGCCAGCAGCTTACGGGGGACAGGATATGGCTACACCTTC.

This clone was detected ten times or more. The chain carries TRBV2 and TRBJ1-4, with no clear D. Germline V gene data show CDR1 as SNHLY and CDR2 as FYNNEI. The germline V and J ends were trimmed by 3 bases and 3 bases, with 8 bases remaining between them. This CDR3 region has 14 residues. The DNA for the CDR3 is TGTGCCAGCAGTGATACCCGGTCTAATGAAAAACTGTTTTTT. Residues: CASSDTRSNEKLFF.

V and J are TRBV19 and TRBJ2-4; possibly TRBD1 for D (6 bases). Germline values: CDR1 LNHDA, CDR2 SQIVND (reference sequence). Trimming shortened V by 1 base and J by 3 bases, and 16 bases separated the two germline ends. The CDR3 runs to 17 residues. CDR3 sequence: CASSIARTEERKNIQYF. CDR3 bases: TGTGCCAGTAGTATAGCGAGGACAGAGGAACGCAAAAACATTCAGTACTTC.